The clone carrying this T cell receptor (beta chain) was seen more than once but under ten times. This record belongs to a study of identical twins. The CDR3 spans 15 residues. Germline V gene data show CDR1 as SGHDT and CDR2 as YYEEEE. V gave up 2 bases and J gave up 6 bases; unmatched junction bases: 10. From the 5' RACE reads, TCRdb called clonotypes with MiXCR, one entry per CDR3 protein. The repertoire consists of hundreds of thousands of distinct CDR3 sequences, with 6.5% to 8.5% occurring once and the leading ten covering less than 2%. The sample also formed part of further work on yellow fever vaccine responses in identical twins.

The sequenced material came from memory (CD45RO+) T cells sorted from blood. This receptor was obtained from a woman in her late teens or twenties in good health. The J gene is TRBJ2-7, the V gene TRBV5-6, with 8 bases matching TRBD2. DNA for the CDR3: TGTGCCAGCAGCTTTTTATCGGGAGGGCCTCGCGAGCAGTACTTC. Residues: CASSFLSGGPREQYF.